Below are 26 T cell receptor beta chains sequenced from a single sample in a study of cytomegalovirus exposure and HLA in healthy donors. PCR primers comprised 60 Vbeta and 13 Jbeta primers. Here immunoSEQ multiplex PCR was the method, and the copy in TCRdb shows in-frame clones only, minus some. The sample consists of roughly 180,000 clones, roughly a tenth of them appearing once. Sequenced sample: PBMCs. The receptors here all came from a woman aged 25-40 years in good health and CMV-seropositive.

This clone was detected a few times. V usage is TRBV30 and J usage is TRBJ2-1; 7 bases map to TRBD2. Unmatched junction bases numbered 9, after V lost 4 bases and J lost 6 bases. The germline gives CDR1 GTSNPN, CDR2 SVGIG (reference sequence). This CDR3 is 14 amino acids long. The CDR3 region has the DNA TGTGCCTGGACCCGGCTAGCGGTAACCAATGAGCAGTTCTTC. Encoded protein: CAWTRLAVTNEQFF.

This chain joins TRBV9 and TRBJ1-2; no definite D call. Looked up from germline, CDR1 is SGDLS and CDR2 is YYNGEE. CDR3 length equals 16 residues. Trimming left V 0 bases short and J 3 bases short, with 15 bases between. The CDR3, as DNA: TGTGCCAGCAGCGTAGACCCAGAGAGGATCTACTATGGCTACACCTTC. This gives the protein CASSVDPERIYYGYTF.

The V gene is TRBV27, the J gene TRBJ2-2, with TRBD2 matching over 7 bases. Germline V gene data show CDR1 as MNHEY and CDR2 as SMNVEV (reference sequence). V was pared by 7 bases and J by 5 bases, with 10 bases of the junction left unmatched. This CDR3 contains 15 residues. The CDR3 loop reads CASKTGGGETGELFF. The DNA for the CDR3 is TGTGCCAGCAAGACGGGGGGTGGGGAGACCGGGGAGCTGTTTTTT.

This clone was recorded a few times. This chain uses TRBV29-1 with TRBJ1-2; 7 bases line up with TRBD1. From germline, CDR1 is SQVTM and CDR2 ANQGSEA. V lost 6 bases and J lost 11; bases outside the gene matches: 6. This CDR3 has 10 amino acids. This CDR3 is CSVGQVEYTF. The CDR3 DNA reads TGCAGCGTAGGACAGGTGGAGTACACCTTC.

In this sample, this clone turned up a few times. The genes are TRBV6-1 and TRBJ1-5, with TRBD1 matching 7 bases. The ends lost 9 bases at V and 6 bases at J; junction bases unmatched: 14. CDR3 size: 15 residues. Germline loops: CDR1 MNHNS, CDR2 SASEGT. The CDR3 region has the DNA TGTGCCAGGGTCCCCGACAGGGATTCGGGTCAGCCCCAGCATTTT. As protein: CARVPDRDSGQPQHF.

This chain uses TRBV9 with TRBJ2-7, with 7 bases matching TRBD2. The trim removed 4 bases at V and 3 bases at J, leaving 10 bases unmatched. The CDR3 runs 15 residues. CDR1 is SGDLS, CDR2 YYNGEE, per germline. CDR3 DNA: TGTGCCAGCAGCCCGCCGAGCGGGGCCTACTACGAGCAGTACTTC. Protein: CASSPPSGAYYEQYF.

The V gene is TRBV5-4, the J gene TRBJ2-7; 11 positions match TRBD2. Germline V lookup: CDR1 SGHNT, CDR2 YYREEE (reference sequence). With 4 bases clipped from V and 6 bases from J, the junction kept 9 bases outside the gene matches. This CDR3 region has 15 residues. CDR3 coding DNA: TGTGCCAGCAGCCCGAGACTAGCGGGACCTTCCGAGCAGTACTTC. As protein: CASSPRLAGPSEQYF.

This clone was found a few times. The chain carries TRBV5-1 and TRBJ2-1; maybe TRBD2 (6 bases). The CDR3 runs 16 residues. Germline V gene sequence: CDR1 SGHRS, CDR2 YFSETQ. V dropped 4 bases and J dropped 0 bases, with 14 bases sitting between them. CDR3 amino acids: CASSHPPGLSYNEQFF. The CDR3 coding sequence is TGCGCCAGCAGCCACCCACCGGGACTCTCCTACAATGAGCAGTTCTTC.

This clone came up a few times. V gene TRBV10-2 combines with J gene TRBJ2-7, with TRBD2 matching over 15 bases. This CDR3 spans 16 amino acids. Germline assignment: CDR1 WSHSY and CDR2 SAAADI. V lost 7 bases, J lost 5 bases, and 9 bases stayed unmatched. The CDR3 region is CASTGTSGRPGHEQYF. As DNA, the CDR3 is TGCGCCAGCACCGGGACTAGCGGGAGGCCGGGCCACGAGCAGTACTTC.

This clone was seen only a few times. The CDR3 is CASSIRGGGNQPQHF. In nucleotides, the CDR3 is TGTGCCAGTAGTATACGAGGAGGCGGCAATCAGCCCCAGCATTTT. The chain uses TRBV19 and TRBJ1-5, with unresolved D. The CDR3 extends over 15 amino acids. The germline V gene has CDR1 LNHDA and CDR2 SQIVND (reference sequence). Trimming left V 2 bases short and J 2 bases short, with 10 bases between. The variable domain in full, with the rest retrieved from reference TRBV19 and TRBJ1-5, is DGGITQSPKYLFRKEGQNVTLSCEQNLNHDAMYWYRQDPGQGLRLIYYSQIVNDFQKGDIAEGYSVSREKKESFPLTVTSAQKNPTAFYLCASSIRGGGNQPQHFGDGTRLSIL.

This chain uses TRBV6-6 with TRBJ1-2; 8 nucleotides match TRBD1. V was clipped by 11 bases and J by 5 bases; unmatched bases: 7. This CDR3 has 12 residues. Germline CDR1 MNHNY, CDR2 SVGAGI (reference sequence). The CDR3 coding sequence is TGTGCCTATCAGGGGGCAGGTTATGGCTACACCTTC. Its protein product is CAYQGAGYGYTF.

The sample holds a few counts of this clone. V usage is TRBV29-1 and J usage is TRBJ2-3, with 12 bases lining up with TRBD2. In germline, CDR1 is SQVTM, CDR2 ANQGSEA. V gave up 2 bases and J gave up 4 bases; unmatched junction bases: 7. The CDR3 loop spans 16 amino acids. The CDR3 is CSVENEASGRADTQYF. The CDR3 coding sequence is TGCAGCGTTGAAAACGAGGCTAGCGGGAGGGCAGATACGCAGTATTTT.

This clone was detected a few times. The chain employs TRBV18 and TRBJ2-7, with 12 bases fitting TRBD2. This CDR3 spans 16 amino acids. J lost 4 bases, V lost 0 bases, and 4 bases had no gene match. Germline V lookup: CDR1 KGHSH, CDR2 LQKENI. In DNA form, the CDR3 reads TGTGCCAGCTCACCACCGACTAGCGGGAGCGCTTACGAGCAGTACTTC. The encoded protein is CASSPPTSGSAYEQYF. Variable domain in full (rest from reference TRBV18 and TRBJ2-7): NAGVMQNPRHLVRRRGQEARLRCSPMKGHSHVYWYRQLPEEGLKFMVYLQKENIIDESGMPKERFSAEFPKEGPSILRIQQVVRGDSAAYFCASSPPTSGSAYEQYFGPGTRLTVT.

The genes are TRBV9 and TRBJ2-5; D ambiguous. This CDR3 contains 15 residues. V lost 0 bases and J 1 base, leaving 10 bases between the germline ends. Germline V lookup: CDR1 SGDLS, CDR2 YYNGEE. The CDR3 spells CASSVAWRSQETQYF. The CDR3 DNA sequence: TGTGCCAGCAGCGTAGCTTGGCGGTCCCAAGAGACCCAGTACTTC.

The chain employs TRBV5-1 and TRBJ2-3; D gene ambiguous. In germline, CDR1 is SGHRS, CDR2 YFSETQ. The CDR3 totals 13 residues. Trimming took off 0 bases at V and 5 bases at J, with 7 bases between the two ends. The CDR3 DNA is TGCGCCAGCAGCTTGGCCGAGGTAGATACGCAGTATTTT. Its translation is CASSLAEVDTQYF.

This clone turned up a few times. The genes are TRBV19 and TRBJ2-1, with TRBD2 identical over 15 bases. V dropped 7 bases and J dropped 7; count of bases not matched to a gene: 8. Germline lookup yields CDR1 LNHDA and CDR2 SQIVND (reference sequence). The CDR3 contains 16 residues. The CDR3: CASIGLAGGPENEQFF. The CDR3 region has the DNA TGTGCCAGTATCGGACTAGCGGGAGGGCCGGAGAATGAGCAGTTCTTC.

This clone has a handful of counts. V and J are TRBV5-1 and TRBJ2-2, with a weak D call TRBD1 (5 bases). This CDR3 has 15 amino acids. Germline V CDR1 and CDR2: SGHRS, YFSETQ. Trimming took 1 base from V and 2 from J, leaving 9 bases between them. The DNA of the CDR3 is TGCGCCAGCAGCTTGCGAGACAGCAACACCGGGGAGCTGTTTTTT. It codes for CASSLRDSNTGELFF. The variable domain in full, with the rest retrieved from reference TRBV5-1 and TRBJ2-2, is KAGVTQTPRYLIKTRGQQVTLSCSPISGHRSVSWYQQTPGQGLQFLFEYFSETQRNKGNFPGRFSGRQFSNSRSEMNVSTLELGDSALYLCASSLRDSNTGELFFGEGSRLTVL.

This clone was counted a few times. The V and J genes are TRBV6-4 and TRBJ2-3; a weak D match, TRBD2 (6 bases). CDR3 length equals 13 residues. Germline V gene lookup returns CDR1 MRHNA and CDR2 SNTAGT. The CDR3 reads CPPRTTTTDTQYF. The CDR3 DNA is TGTCCTCCCCGGACTACCACAACAGATACGCAGTATTTT.

This clone was counted between two and nine times. The rearrangement uses TRBV27 and TRBJ2-7, with D perhaps TRBD2 (6 bases). V was clipped by 6 bases and J by 3 bases, with 12 bases between them. This CDR3 has 13 amino acids. Per germline, CDR1 MNHEY and CDR2 SMNVEV (reference sequence). CDR3 loop: CASSTGLSYEQYF. The CDR3 DNA follows: TGTGCCAGCAGCACGGGACTCAGCTACGAGCAGTACTTC.

This clone was detected only a few times. The rearrangement uses TRBV7-9 and TRBJ2-7, with 10 bases that match TRBD2. The CDR3 spans 16 residues. Trimming removed 2 bases from V and 5 bases from J; junction bases left unmatched: 9. CDR1 and CDR2 from the germline V gene are SEHNR and FQNEAQ (reference sequence). CDR3 protein: CASSLKRASGRNEQYF. CDR3 DNA: TGTGCCAGCAGCTTAAAAAGGGCTAGCGGGAGAAACGAGCAGTACTTC.

This clone was observed a handful of times. The gene calls are TRBV5-1 and TRBJ1-1, with D maybe TRBD1 (6 bases). The CDR3 is made up of 16 amino acids. The germline V and J ends were trimmed by 0 bases and 1 base, with 13 bases remaining between them. The germline V gene encodes CDR1 SGHRS and CDR2 YFSETQ. The CDR3 DNA reads as TGCGCCAGCAGCTTGGGGGCACAGGGCTCGAACACTGAAGCTTTCTTT. This codes for CASSLGAQGSNTEAFF.

This sequence joins TRBV30 and TRBJ1-4, with D possibly matching TRBD1 (5 bases). This CDR3 region has 16 residues. Per the germline V gene, CDR1 is GTSNPN and CDR2 is SVGIG (reference sequence). Trimming took 4 bases from V and 1 from J, leaving 16 bases between them. The CDR3 coding sequence is TGTGCCTGGAAAGAAGGGACTCAAGAAACTAATGAAAAACTGTTTTTT. Translating it yields CAWKEGTQETNEKLFF. The full variable domain, with the rest looked up from reference TRBV30 and TRBJ1-4, is SQTIHQWPATLVQPVGSPLSLECTVEGTSNPNLYWYRQAAGRGLQLLFYSVGIGQISSEVPQNLSASRPQDRQFILSSKKLLLSDSGFYLCAWKEGTQETNEKLFFGSGTQLSVL.

This clone was detected only a few times. Mismatch with germline at one junction end may stem from a read error. V and J are TRBV4-1 and TRBJ2-7; TRBD2 is a possible D gene (5 bases). Per germline, CDR1 MGHRA and CDR2 YSYEKL. The length of the CDR3 is 17 residues. The CDR3 loop is CASSQGRGLSLSCEQYF. CDR3 DNA sequence: TGCGCCAGCAGCCAAGGACGCGGGCTGAGCCTCTCCTGCGAGCAGTACTTC.

In nucleotides, the CDR3 is TGTGCCAGCAGCTTAGAAAGTGGAGTATACAATGAGCAGTTCTTC. Its translation: CASSLESGVYNEQFF. V gene TRBV7-2 combines with J gene TRBJ2-1; D unresolved. Trimming left V 1 base short and J 4 bases short, with 11 bases between. This CDR3 comprises 15 residues. Germline V CDR1 and CDR2: SGHTA, FQGNSA. Full variable domain (rest looked up from reference TRBV7-2 and TRBJ2-1): GAGVSQSPSNKVTEKGKDVELRCDPISGHTALYWYRQSLGQGLEFLIYFQGNSAPDKSGLPSDRFSAERTGGSVSTLTIQRTQQEDSAVYLCASSLESGVYNEQFFGPGTRLTVL.

The sample holds a few counts of this clone. The CDR3: CASRTGDQPQHF. In DNA form, the CDR3 reads TGTGCCAGCAGAACAGGGGATCAGCCCCAGCATTTT. V usage is TRBV6-5 and J usage is TRBJ1-5, with 7 bases identical to TRBD1. V was pared by 6 bases and J by 5 bases, with 1 base of the junction left unmatched. Germline CDR1 and CDR2: MNHEY and SVGAGI. This CDR3 is 12 amino acids long.

This clone was seen a few times. Here the CDR3 reads CASSVAGGHNEQFF. The CDR3 nucleotides read TGCGCCAGCAGCGTCGCGGGGGGTCACAATGAGCAGTTCTTC. This rearrangement joins TRBV5-1 to TRBJ2-1, with 8 bases aligning to TRBD2. CDR1 SGHRS and CDR2 YFSETQ come from the germline V gene. There are 14 residues in the CDR3. The trim removed 4 bases at V and 5 bases at J, leaving 5 bases unmatched.